What follows are 27 T cell receptor beta chains derived from one specimen sequenced in a study of response to subunit inactivated influenza vaccine. TCRdb processed the RT-PCR reads anew with MiXCR; each CDR3 protein has one entry. The sample lists fewer than 550,000 distinct CDR3 sequences; approximately 24% were seen once. Sequencing used CD4+ T cells sorted from PBMCs, obtained about 5 days after vaccination. The receptors derive from a man aged 45-65 years who received an inactivated influenza vaccine.

This clonotype occurred many times. The chain links TRBV5-1 to TRBJ1-4; D may be TRBD1 (6 bases). V lost 4 bases and J 7 bases, leaving 14 bases between the germline ends. In germline, CDR1 is SGHRS, CDR2 YFSETQ. The CDR3 spans 14 residues. The CDR3 reads CASSQQGRSEKLFF. The DNA of the CDR3 is TGCGCCAGCAGCCAACAGGGAAGGTCTGAAAAACTGTTTTTT.

In its sample, this clonotype was seen a few times. The genes are TRBV20-1 and TRBJ2-1, with D perhaps TRBD2 (5 bases). CDR1 and CDR2 from the germline V gene are DFQATT and SNEGSKA (reference sequence). The CDR3 is 16 amino acids. V shed 3 bases and J shed 5 bases, with 20 bases lying between them. The CDR3 protein is CSARDPDSPPHNEQFF. The CDR3 nucleotides are TGCAGTGCTAGGGACCCGGACTCACCGCCCCACAATGAGCAGTTCTTC.

This clonotype was seen a few times. The rearrangement uses TRBV7-9 and TRBJ1-2, with D hard to call. Germline lookup yields CDR1 SEHNR and CDR2 FQNEAQ (reference sequence). The CDR3 has 15 amino acids. V was clipped by 5 bases and J by 7 bases, with 20 bases between them. The DNA of the CDR3 is TGTGCCAGCAGCCCCGCGCGGTGGGCTTCTAGTGGCTACACCTTC. Its translation is CASSPARWASSGYTF. Together with reference TRBV7-9 and TRBJ1-2, the CDR3 gives the full variable domain: DTGVSQNPRHKITKRGQNVTFRCDPISEHNRLYWYRQTLGQGPEFLTYFQNEAQLEKSRLLSDRFSAERPKGSFSTLEIQRTEQGDSAMYLCASSPARWASSGYTFGSGTRLTVV.

V and J are TRBV6-1 and TRBJ2-3; D uncertain. CDR3 length equals 14 residues. Germline values: CDR1 MNHNS, CDR2 SASEGT. The V end was cut by 8 bases, the J end by 0 bases, with 12 bases between. The CDR3, as DNA: TGTGCCAGCCGAACGGTCGGAAGCACAGATACGCAGTATTTT. Protein: CASRTVGSTDTQYF.

J is TRBJ2-3 and V is TRBV24-1; no definite D call. The length of the CDR3 is 10 residues. CDR1 KGHDR and CDR2 SFDVKD come from the germline V gene. Trimming removed 6 bases from V and 3 bases from J, with 0 bases in between. CDR3 residues: CATSTDTQYF. The CDR3 DNA reads as TGTGCCACCAGTACAGATACGCAGTATTTT.

This clonotype came up a few times. The chain combines TRBV29-1 with TRBJ2-7; the match to TRBD2 covers 7 bases. This CDR3 region has 15 residues. Per germline, CDR1 SQVTM and CDR2 ANQGSEA. The trim removed 4 bases at V and 3 bases at J, leaving 12 bases unmatched. For the CDR3, the DNA is TGCAGCGTTGTTGATGCGGGAGATAAGGTCTACGAGCAGTACTTC. This gives the protein CSVVDAGDKVYEQYF.

A few counts support this clonotype. V usage is TRBV12-3 or TRBV12-4 and J usage is TRBJ2-3; D unresolved. There are 14 residues in the CDR3. The ends were cut back, 3 bases at V and 2 bases at J, with 9 bases in the middle. CDR3 sequence (DNA): TGTGCCAGCAGTTTCAGCGCCCACACAGATACGCAGTATTTT. Protein product: CASSFSAHTDTQYF.

CDR3 nucleotides: TGTGCCAGCAGCTGGGACAGTCCCCCGGGTCTTGAGCAGTTCTTC. This codes for CASSWDSPPGLEQFF. V and J are TRBV5-8 and TRBJ2-1, with 7 bases aligning to TRBD1. Germline loops: CDR1 SGHTS, CDR2 YDEGEE. The junction had 12 bases not matched to a gene; V was cut back by 3 bases and J by 9 bases. CDR3 length: 15 amino acids.

This chain connects TRBV15 to TRBJ2-7; 8 nucleotides line up with TRBD1. CDR1 LNHNV and CDR2 YYDKDF come from the germline V gene (reference sequence). This CDR3 comprises 14 residues. J gave up 3 bases and V 4 bases, and 5 bases lay outside the gene matches. CDR3 region: CATSKGQAGYEQYF. CDR3 bases: TGTGCCACCAGCAAGGGACAGGCGGGCTACGAGCAGTACTTC.

Only one count was recorded for this clonotype. The rearrangement uses TRBV11-2 and TRBJ2-5; the D call may be TRBD1 or TRBD2 (5 bases each). Germline V gene data show CDR1 as SGHAT and CDR2 as FQNNGV. V shed 5 bases and J shed 5 bases, with 21 bases lying between them. This CDR3 spans 16 amino acids. The CDR3 DNA sequence: TGTGCCAGCAGCCCCATCCGGGGCAGGCTACAGGAGACCCAGTACTTC. It translates to CASSPIRGRLQETQYF. The full variable domain, rest sourced from reference TRBV11-2 and TRBJ2-5, is EAGVAQSPRYKIIEKRQSVAFWCNPISGHATLYWYQQILGQGPKLLIQFQNNGVVDDSQLPKDRFSAERLKGVDSTLKIQPAKLEDSAVYLCASSPIRGRLQETQYFGPGTRLLVL.

This clonotype was picked up a small number of times. V and J are TRBV4-2 and TRBJ2-1; 10 bases are a match to TRBD2. Trimming took 3 bases from V and 10 from J; bases not matched to a gene: 9. CDR3 size: 15 residues. Germline V CDR1 and CDR2: LGHNA, YNFKEQ. Here the CDR3 DNA reads TGTGCCAGCAGCCAGAATCTCCTAGCGGGAGAAGAGCAGTTCTTC. Translation: CASSQNLLAGEEQFF.

This clonotype showed up many times. The V call is TRBV7-2, the J call TRBJ2-5, with D perhaps TRBD2 (5 bases). The germline gives CDR1 SGHTA, CDR2 FQGNSA. This CDR3 is built from 15 residues. Trimming shortened V by 3 bases and J by 1 base, and 12 bases separated the two germline ends. The CDR3 coding sequence is TGTGCCAGCAGCTTTACGCCCAGCGGCCAAGAGACCCAGTACTTC. Encoded protein: CASSFTPSGQETQYF.

This clonotype was found many times. The rearrangement uses TRBV13 and TRBJ1-3; tentative D call: TRBD1 (5 bases). Trimming pared 1 base from V and 0 bases from J, leaving 10 bases between. Germline CDR1 and CDR2: PRHDT and FYEKMQ (reference sequence). The CDR3 is 16 residues long. The CDR3 nucleotides read TGTGCCAGCAGCTTAGAAGCGGGGACCTCTGGAAACACCATATATTTT. Translating it yields CASSLEAGTSGNTIYF.

The chain employs TRBV15 and TRBJ1-5; D possibly corresponds to TRBD1 (5 bases). The V and J ends lost 1 base and 7 bases respectively, with 14 bases between them. Germline V gene sequence: CDR1 LNHNV, CDR2 YYDKDF (reference sequence). This CDR3 has 15 amino acids. The CDR3 region has the DNA TGTGCCACCAGCAGAGTGGGCAGTCCAGGGCAGCCCCAGCATTTT. It is translated as CATSRVGSPGQPQHF.

This clonotype has more than one count but fewer than ten. The chain has TRBV18 and TRBJ1-2; D remains unclear. Trimming cost V 4 bases and J 3 bases, with 6 bases left between them. The CDR3 has 12 amino acids. Germline CDR1 KGHSH, CDR2 LQKENI. The CDR3 region has the DNA TGTGCCAGCTCACACGGGGACTATGGCTACACCTTC. Translated, it gives CASSHGDYGYTF.

The V call is TRBV7-2, the J call TRBJ2-3; possible D gene TRBD1, 6 bases. V was clipped by 4 bases and J by 6 bases, with 11 bases between them. CDR1 and CDR2 from the germline V gene are SGHTA and FQGNSA. The CDR3 has 13 amino acids. CDR3 sequence reads: CASSSSQGDTQYF. CDR3 nucleotides: TGTGCCAGCAGCTCTTCGCAGGGGGATACGCAGTATTTT.

The chain joins TRBV18 to TRBJ2-7, with TRBD1 identical over 9 bases. Trimming at V came to 3 bases and at J to 0 bases, leaving 12 bases not matched to a gene. The CDR3 length is 18 residues. Per the germline V gene, CDR1 is KGHSH and CDR2 is LQKENI. CDR3 in DNA: TGTGCCAGCTCACCCTTAGGGCCGGGGACAGGGCCCTCCTACGAGCAGTACTTC. Translation: CASSPLGPGTGPSYEQYF.

This clonotype has more than one count but fewer than ten. The V call is TRBV29-1, the J call TRBJ1-4, with D unresolved. Germline V gene lookup returns CDR1 SQVTM and CDR2 ANQGSEA. The ends were cut back, 4 bases at V and 0 bases at J, with 12 bases in the middle. The length of the CDR3 is 15 residues. The CDR3 sequence: CSVGRTGATNEKLFF. DNA for the CDR3: TGCAGCGTTGGTAGGACCGGCGCAACTAATGAAAAACTGTTTTTT.

The chain couples TRBV12-3 or TRBV12-4 to TRBJ2-1; 12 nucleotides match TRBD2. Losses at the gene ends were 7 bases for V and 0 bases for J; bases not matched to a gene: 4. There are 16 residues in the CDR3. The CDR3 is CASILTSGSSYNEQFF. The CDR3 region has the DNA TGTGCCAGCATCCTGACTAGCGGGAGCTCCTACAATGAGCAGTTCTTC.

V and J are TRBV28 and TRBJ2-7; D may be TRBD2 (6 bases). V lost 3 bases to trimming and J lost 5 bases, with 11 bases between them. This CDR3 is built from 13 residues. Germline V CDR1 and CDR2: MDHEN, SYDVKM. In nucleotides, the CDR3 is TGTGCCAGCAGTTTCCCTGGGGGGAACGAGCAGTACTTC. Its translation is CASSFPGGNEQYF.

This clonotype was observed a handful of times. J is TRBJ1-2 and V is TRBV5-1, with D possibly TRBD1 on 5 matching bases. With 5 bases removed from V and 7 bases from J, the gap between germline ends came to 12 bases. The CDR3 totals 12 residues. Germline CDR1 reads SGHRS; CDR2 reads YFSETQ. CDR3 loop: CASRKEGSGYTF. DNA for the CDR3: TGCGCCAGCAGGAAGGAGGGGTCTGGCTACACCTTC.

V and J are TRBV29-1 and TRBJ1-1; TRBD1 might be the D (6 bases). V lost 7 bases and J lost 4, with 16 bases in between. CDR1 is SQVTM and CDR2 is ANQGSEA in the germline V gene. This CDR3 is 13 amino acids long. CDR3 bases: TGCAGCGCTGAGACAGGAATAGGCACTGAAGCTTTCTTT. The encoded protein is CSAETGIGTEAFF. The variable domain in full, with the rest retrieved from reference TRBV29-1 and TRBJ1-1, is SAVISQKPSRDICQRGTSLTIQCQVDSQVTMMFWYRQQPGQSLTLIATANQGSEATYESGFVIDKFPISRPNLTFSTLTVSNMSPEDSSIYLCSAETGIGTEAFFGQGTRLTVV.

This clonotype has a handful of counts. V usage is TRBV20-1 and J usage is TRBJ2-2; the match to TRBD1 covers 11 bases. Per germline, CDR1 DFQATT and CDR2 SNEGSKA (reference sequence). The CDR3 is 14 amino acids. V lost 3 bases and J lost 7; bases outside the gene matches: 4. CDR3 sequence (DNA): TGCAGTGCTAGGGACAGGGGGCTTATCGGGGAGCTGTTTTTT. It codes for CSARDRGLIGELFF.

The chain is built from TRBV25-1 and TRBJ2-5; D perhaps matches TRBD1 (5 bases). V shed 8 bases and J shed 5 bases, with 9 bases lying between them. CDR1 and CDR2 (germline): MGHDK, SYGVNS. The CDR3 covers 11 residues. CDR3 bases: TGTGCCAGCGGGTACAGGGAGACCCAGTACTTC. This translates into CASGYRETQYF.

The sample holds a few counts of this clonotype. The rearrangement links TRBV6-2 or TRBV6-3 to TRBJ2-1; 13 positions match TRBD2. This CDR3 region has 16 residues. With 2 bases clipped from V and 7 bases from J, the junction kept 5 bases outside the gene matches. Germline lookup yields CDR1 MNHEY and CDR2 SVGEGT. For the CDR3, the DNA is TGTGCCAGCAGTTACGGGACTAGCGGGGCCCTAAATGAGCAGTTCTTC. Amino acids: CASSYGTSGALNEQFF.

This clonotype appeared a single time. The CDR3 bases are TGCAGCGTCCCAAATGTTTTCAAGGGCTATGGCTACACCTTC. Its protein is CSVPNVFKGYGYTF. This chain connects TRBV29-1 to TRBJ1-2; unclear D gene. V lost 6 bases to trimming and J lost 4 bases, with 18 bases between them. Germline V lookup: CDR1 SQVTM, CDR2 ANQGSEA. This CDR3 has 14 residues.

This clonotype was counted between two and nine times. CDR3 nucleotides: TGCGCCAGCAGACAGACTAGCGGGGGGGAGTCGGATACGCAGTATTTT. It is translated as CASRQTSGGESDTQYF. The rearrangement uses TRBV5-1 and TRBJ2-3; 14 bases agree with TRBD2. Germline lookup yields CDR1 SGHRS and CDR2 YFSETQ. The CDR3 is 16 residues long. The trim removed 5 bases at V and 6 bases at J, leaving 8 bases unmatched.